The 19 T cell receptor beta chains below come from one sample, sequenced in a study of PD-1 blockade in classical Hodgkin lymphoma. Clones were sequenced by immunoSEQ multiplex PCR, and TCRdb holds only the in-frame ones, with some missing. The data contain around 45,000 clones, around three quarters of them singletons. Relapses following autologous stem cell transplantation were seen in all patients, with brentuximab vedotin exposure varying. The source was peripheral blood mononuclear cells (PBMCs), collected before the second cycle of nivolumab. These receptors were taken from a human donor with classical Hodgkin lymphoma.

The chain has TRBV27 and TRBJ2-7; 7 bases map to TRBD1. Germline-derived CDR1 and CDR2 are MNHEY and SMNVEV (reference sequence). J lost 2 bases, V lost 3 bases, and 7 bases had no gene match. This CDR3 contains 15 residues. The DNA of the CDR3 is TGTGCCAGCAGTTTGTACGGGACAGTGACCTACGAGCAGTACTTC. It translates to CASSLYGTVTYEQYF.

V is TRBV19 and J is TRBJ1-1, with D possibly matching TRBD1 (5 bases). CDR3 length: 15 amino acids. Trimming took 9 bases from V and 1 from J, leaving 18 bases between them. Germline loops: CDR1 LNHDA, CDR2 SQIVND (reference sequence). The CDR3 coding sequence is TGTGCCAGCAAGCTTACGGGACCGCCGAACACTGAAGCTTTCTTT. This sequence encodes CASKLTGPPNTEAFF.

The rearrangement links TRBV7-8 to TRBJ2-1, with 8 bases aligning to TRBD2. Per the germline V gene, CDR1 is SGHVS and CDR2 is FQNEAQ. The CDR3 is 18 amino acids. With V trimmed by 1 base and J by 0 bases, 8 bases remained unmatched. The CDR3 region is CASSLVSLAVSSYNEQFF. The CDR3 nucleotides are TGTGCCAGCAGCTTAGTATCACTAGCGGTCAGCTCCTACAATGAGCAGTTCTTC.

This clone was picked up one time. The chain is built from TRBV5-1 and TRBJ1-5; D is possibly TRBD1 (6 bases). This CDR3 region has 15 residues. Germline V gene sequence: CDR1 SGHRS, CDR2 YFSETQ. V lost 0 bases, J lost 5 bases, and 12 bases lay in between. The CDR3, as DNA: TGCGCCAGCAGCTTGGGAGGACAGTACGATCAGCCCCAGCATTTT. Its translation: CASSLGGQYDQPQHF.

The V call is TRBV9, the J call TRBJ1-3; 11 positions match TRBD1. CDR3 length equals 19 residues. Unmatched junction bases numbered 11, after V lost 0 bases and J lost 3 bases. From germline, CDR1 is SGDLS and CDR2 YYNGEE. The CDR3 sequence is CASSVAEGGTGGYGNTIYF. The CDR3, as DNA: TGTGCCAGCAGCGTAGCTGAAGGGGGGACAGGGGGTTATGGAAACACCATATATTTT. The full variable domain, its missing parts supplied by reference TRBV9 and TRBJ1-3, is DSGVTQTPKHLITATGQRVTLRCSPRSGDLSVYWYQQSLDQGLQFLIQYYNGEERAKGNILERFSAQQFPDLHSELNLSSLELGDSALYFCASSVAEGGTGGYGNTIYFGEGSWLTVV.

This chain connects TRBV30 to TRBJ2-7; TRBD2 matches at 7 bases. Trimming at V came to 0 bases and at J to 7 bases, leaving 12 bases not matched to a gene. In germline, CDR1 is GTSNPN, CDR2 SVGIG (reference sequence). This CDR3 contains 15 residues. CDR3 region: CAWSVGSGGGLEQYF. As DNA, the CDR3 is TGTGCCTGGAGTGTAGGTTCGGGAGGAGGATTAGAGCAGTACTTC. Drawing the rest from reference TRBV30 and TRBJ2-7, the complete variable domain is SQTIHQWPATLVQPVGSPLSLECTVEGTSNPNLYWYRQAAGRGLQLLFYSVGIGQISSEVPQNLSASRPQDRQFILSSKKLLLSDSGFYLCAWSVGSGGGLEQYFGPGTRLTVT.

This clone was seen a handful of times. The gene calls are TRBV4-1 and TRBJ2-5, with 11 bases lining up with TRBD2. CDR1 is MGHRA and CDR2 is YSYEKL in the germline V gene. This CDR3 comprises 19 residues. The junction had 10 bases not matched to a gene; V was cut back by 0 bases and J by 1 base. CDR3 nucleotides: TGCGCCAGCAGCCAAGATCCCGCTACTAGCGGGAGCGGCCAAGAGACCCAGTACTTC. It translates to CASSQDPATSGSGQETQYF.

The chain employs TRBV18 and TRBJ2-2; D is undetermined. CDR1 and CDR2 (germline): KGHSH, LQKENI. The CDR3 extends over 13 amino acids. Trimming cost V 3 bases and J 5 bases, with 7 bases left between them. CDR3 protein: CASSPLKTGELFF. As DNA, the CDR3 is TGTGCCAGCTCACCGCTTAAAACCGGGGAGCTGTTTTTT.

J is TRBJ2-5 and V is TRBV4-3; TRBD2 matches at 12 bases. CDR1 is LGHNA, CDR2 YSLEER, per germline. The CDR3 is 17 amino acids. The J segment lost 4 bases and the V segment lost 0 bases, leaving 6 bases of the junction unmatched. CDR3 bases: TGCGCCAGCAGCCAAGATGGACTAGCGGGGTTGGGAGAGACCCAGTACTTC. Residues: CASSQDGLAGLGETQYF.

The V gene is TRBV13, the J gene TRBJ2-3, with TRBD1 identical over 8 bases. The germline CDR1 and CDR2 sequences are PRHDT and FYEKMQ (reference sequence). V dropped 5 bases and J dropped 1; count of bases not matched to a gene: 5. The CDR3 has 15 amino acids. CDR3 nucleotide sequence: TGTGCCAGCAGCCCCCCGGACAGGGGCACAGATACGCAGTATTTT. Protein product: CASSPPDRGTDTQYF.

The chain recombines TRBV9 with TRBJ2-7, with D possibly matching TRBD1 (6 bases). V was clipped by 4 bases and J by 1 base, with 15 bases between them. Germline lookup yields CDR1 SGDLS and CDR2 YYNGEE. The CDR3 sequence is 15 residues long. The CDR3 reads CASSQPGVGSYEQYF. The CDR3 coding sequence is TGTGCCAGCAGCCAACCAGGGGTTGGGTCCTACGAGCAGTACTTC.

This sequence joins TRBV27 and TRBJ2-6, with D possibly matching TRBD2 (5 bases). The V gene's germline CDR1 is MNHEY and CDR2 SMNVEV (reference sequence). V lost 0 bases, J lost 0 bases, and 12 bases lay in between. This CDR3 comprises 18 residues. CDR3: CASSLSITGYSGANVLTF. CDR3 DNA: TGTGCCAGCAGTTTATCGATAACGGGGTACTCTGGGGCCAACGTCCTGACTTTC.

The J gene is TRBJ1-4, the V gene TRBV6-5; D is uncertain. CDR1 MNHEY and CDR2 SVGAGI come from the germline V gene. Between the trimmed V and J ends, which lost 2 bases and 2 bases, there was a span of 9 bases. This CDR3 is 15 amino acids long. CDR3 residues: CASSYEGRTNEKLFF. In nucleotides, the CDR3 is TGTGCCAGCAGTTACGAGGGTCGGACTAATGAAAAACTGTTTTTT.

This clone has only one observation. V usage is TRBV7-9 and J usage is TRBJ1-1; 7 bases fit TRBD1. V shed 1 base and J 1 base; nucleotides not matched to a gene: 12. Germline V gene lookup returns CDR1 SEHNR and CDR2 FQNEAQ (reference sequence). This CDR3 spans 18 amino acids. The DNA of the CDR3 is TGTGCCAGCAGCTTAGATGGGTGGTCAGGGGGTAGGAACACTGAAGCTTTCTTT. It encodes CASSLDGWSGGRNTEAFF.

This chain joins TRBV30 and TRBJ2-1, with TRBD2 matching 8 bases. The germline V gene has CDR1 GTSNPN and CDR2 SVGIG (reference sequence). V gave up 0 bases and J gave up 8 bases; unmatched junction bases: 12. This CDR3 comprises 16 residues. The CDR3 region is CAWSVRGGGLVDEQFF. CDR3 bases: TGTGCCTGGAGTGTTAGAGGCGGGGGGCTCGTCGATGAGCAGTTCTTC.

This clone was seen a single time. The CDR3 loop is CASSLGRGSSYEQYF. The CDR3 nucleotides read TGCGCCAGCAGCTTGGGTAGAGGGAGCTCCTACGAGCAGTACTTC. The chain uses TRBV5-1 and TRBJ2-7; D is perhaps TRBD2 (5 bases). V was trimmed by 0 bases and J by 0 bases, leaving 10 bases between them. There are 15 residues in the CDR3. Germline CDR1 and CDR2: SGHRS and YFSETQ.

By its share, this clone is medium-sized. The V call is TRBV9, the J call TRBJ2-7; perhaps TRBD1 as D (5 bases). The CDR3 is 15 amino acids. V lost 0 bases and J lost 2, with 12 bases in between. The germline CDR1 and CDR2 sequences are SGDLS and YYNGEE. This chain's CDR3 is CASSVGQGEAYEQYF. Here the CDR3 DNA reads TGTGCCAGCAGCGTAGGGCAGGGCGAGGCCTACGAGCAGTACTTC. The full variable domain, rest sourced from reference TRBV9 and TRBJ2-7, is DSGVTQTPKHLITATGQRVTLRCSPRSGDLSVYWYQQSLDQGLQFLIQYYNGEERAKGNILERFSAQQFPDLHSELNLSSLELGDSALYFCASSVGQGEAYEQYFGPGTRLTVT.

The rearrangement joins TRBV19 to TRBJ2-7; 8 bases map to TRBD1. After removal of 1 base from V and 3 bases from J, the junction contained 5 bases not matched to a gene. Germline CDR1 LNHDA, CDR2 SQIVND (reference sequence). The CDR3 is 15 amino acids. CDR3 residues: CASSIADGQGYEQYF. CDR3 coding DNA: TGTGCCAGTAGTATAGCGGATGGACAGGGCTACGAGCAGTACTTC.

The chain carries TRBV19 and TRBJ2-1; 7 bases are shared with TRBD1. This CDR3 is 18 amino acids long. V shed 4 bases and J 0 bases; nucleotides not matched to a gene: 12. In germline, CDR1 is LNHDA, CDR2 SQIVND (reference sequence). The CDR3 protein is CASSNGLGGPSSYNEQFF. CDR3 coding DNA: TGTGCCAGTAGTAACGGGCTAGGGGGCCCGAGCTCCTACAATGAGCAGTTCTTC.